The source of this T cell receptor beta chain is a study of T cells in Graves' hyperthyroidism and ophthalmopathy. RNA transcripts provided the source from which TCR beta CDR3 regions were amplified. In the first-round RT-PCR of the TCR CDR3, the HTBI primer set was used. TCRdb recomputed calls from the multiplex PCR reads with MiXCR, one row per CDR3 protein. This table holds about 150,000 distinct CDR3 sequences, 22% found once. In its sample, this clonotype was seen many times. Sequenced material: blood. The sequence derives from a woman in her forties or fifties with Graves' hyperthyroidism that later progressed to Graves' ophthalmopathy.

Here the CDR3 DNA reads TGTGCCAGCAGCCCCTTAACGCGGGGGTACGGCTACACCTTC. This codes for CASSPLTRGYGYTF. This sequence joins TRBV28 and TRBJ1-2; the D gene is possibly TRBD1 (5 bases). Germline V gene sequence: CDR1 MDHEN, CDR2 SYDVKM. The CDR3 is made up of 14 amino acids. With 6 bases removed from V and 8 bases from J, the gap between germline ends came to 19 bases.